This T cell receptor beta chain was identified in a study of T cells in Graves' hyperthyroidism and ophthalmopathy. V was pared by 5 bases and J by 0 bases, with 4 bases of the junction left unmatched. CDR1 is SGHRS and CDR2 is YFSETQ in the germline V gene. The CDR3 covers 14 residues. Amplification yielded TCR beta CDR3 regions, with RNA transcripts as the source. First-round RT-PCR targeting the TCR CDR3 was performed with the HTBI primer set. TCRdb called the multiplex PCR reads again in MiXCR, with one record for every CDR3 protein. The sample gives 450,000 to 700,000 distinct CDR3 sequences, 46% of which show up once; under 20% is in the top ten.

The sequence was obtained from an adult woman with Graves' disease, either hyperthyroidism or ophthalmopathy (not recorded which). The chain recombines TRBV5-1 with TRBJ2-7; TRBD1 aligns across 8 bases. Input material: peripheral blood or thyroid tissue (not recorded which). The CDR3 coding sequence is TGCGCCAGCAGGCGGGACAGGTTCTCCTACGAGCAGTACTTC. As protein: CASRRDRFSYEQYF.